This T cell receptor beta chain emerged from a study of OX40 agonist ivuxolimab in advanced cancers. About the study: Partial responses were recorded for three patients, including one with hepatocellular carcinoma and two with cutaneous melanoma.

This CDR3 is 13 amino acids long. Germline V gene sequence: CDR1 SQVTM, CDR2 ANQGSEA. Sequenced by immunoSEQ multiplex PCR; TCRdb stores in-frame clones only, minus some. The table lists 74,000 or so clones, roughly 90% of them singletons. The V call is TRBV29-1, the J call TRBJ1-4, with 7 bases matching TRBD1. The sample consisted of CD4+ or CD8+ T cells sorted from blood, taken in a trial of the OX40 agonist ivuxolimab. The receptor was derived from an adult with an advanced solid tumor such as melanoma, head and neck, liver or kidney cancer. The DNA for the CDR3 is TGCCCTCTCCTGACAGGGCCTAATGAAAAACTGTTTTTT. Protein product: CPLLTGPNEKLFF.